These 17 T cell receptor beta chains came from one sample sequenced in a study of CD8 T cells in Susac syndrome. Random hexamers were used to reverse transcribe the RNA input (about 0.5 to 1 ug). A single record per CDR3 protein comes from TCRdb applying MiXCR to the immunoSEQ multiplex PCR reads. The sample includes some 150,000 distinct CDR3 sequences, 95% to 96% of them seen just once. Sample: CD8+ T cells from PBMCs. These receptors were taken from a human donor with multiple sclerosis.

V is TRBV20-1 and J is TRBJ1-5; D uncertain. Between the trimmed V and J ends, which lost 5 bases and 4 bases, there was a span of 3 bases. This CDR3 has 10 residues. The germline V gene has CDR1 DFQATT and CDR2 SNEGSKA (reference sequence). CDR3 sequence: CSAPNQPQHF. DNA for the CDR3: TGCAGTGCTCCTAATCAGCCCCAGCATTTT.

This sequence joins TRBV6-4 and TRBJ2-3; D unresolved. V was shortened by 3 bases and J by 1 base, with 8 bases between the two germline ends. The CDR3 is 14 amino acids. CDR1 and CDR2 (germline): MRHNA, SNTAGT. CDR3 DNA sequence: TGTGCCAGCAGTGATAGTGGGGGCACAGATACGCAGTATTTT. Amino acid sequence: CASSDSGGTDTQYF.

This clonotype was observed a handful of times. This sequence joins TRBV6-1 and TRBJ2-3, with D uncertain. Trimming took 5 bases from V and 6 from J, leaving 9 bases between them. CDR3 length: 12 residues. The germline V gene encodes CDR1 MNHNS and CDR2 SASEGT. CDR3 in DNA: TGTGCCAGCAGTCCCGTTGCGGATACGCAGTATTTT. It translates to CASSPVADTQYF.

The gene calls are TRBV15 and TRBJ2-7; D is uncertain. CDR1 and CDR2 from the germline V gene are LNHNV and YYDKDF (reference sequence). The V end was cut by 0 bases, the J end by 7 bases, with 16 bases between. The CDR3 totals 15 residues. The DNA of the CDR3 is TGTGCCACCAGCAGAGATTTGGCTACCCCACCGGAGCAGTACTTC. It specifies CATSRDLATPPEQYF.

The CDR3 DNA follows: TGTGCCATCAGTAACAAAGGACTAGCGGACTACGAGCAGTACTTC. It translates to CAISNKGLADYEQYF. The V call is TRBV10-3, the J call TRBJ2-7, with 10 nucleotides matching TRBD2. Germline V gene data show CDR1 as ENHRY and CDR2 as SYGVKD. V shed 5 bases and J 3 bases; nucleotides not matched to a gene: 7. The CDR3 is made up of 15 amino acids.

For this clonotype: A junction boundary mismatches the germline segment, possibly from a read error. The gene calls are TRBV19 and TRBJ2-1; TRBD2 is a possible D gene (6 bases). The CDR3 spans 15 residues. CDR1 and CDR2 from the germline V gene are LNHDA and SQIVND (reference sequence). CDR3 sequence: CASSIFGTSFNEQFF. The CDR3 bases are TGTGCCAGTAGTATCTTCGGGACTTCCTTCAATGAGCAGTTCTTC.

This clonotype was observed a single time. The chain combines TRBV2 with TRBJ2-7; 7 bases are a match to TRBD2. The CDR3 spans 16 residues. Germline V CDR1 and CDR2: SNHLY, FYNNEI. Trimming took 3 bases from V and 3 from J; bases not matched to a gene: 11. CDR3 sequence: CASSEIGRGTDYEQYV. The CDR3, as DNA: TGTGCCAGCAGTGAGATCGGGCGGGGGACCGACTACGAGCAGTACGTC.

The chain joins TRBV23-1 to TRBJ1-5; D ambiguous. TRBV23-1 is marked as an open reading frame, function uncertain. CDR3 length: 15 residues. Trimming took off 11 bases at V and 0 bases at J, with 17 bases between the two ends. CDR3 nucleotide sequence: TGCGCCCGACCCCTGAAGGCCATTAGCAATCAGCCCCAGCATTTT. This gives the protein CARPLKAISNQPQHF.

The chain combines TRBV5-4 with TRBJ2-5; tentatively, D is TRBD1 or TRBD2 (5 bases each). V was cut by 3 bases and J by 1 base, with 10 bases left in between. CDR3 length equals 14 residues. Germline V gene sequence: CDR1 SGHNT, CDR2 YYREEE (reference sequence). The chain's CDR3 is CASSWGKLQETQYF. In DNA form, the CDR3 reads TGTGCCAGCAGCTGGGGGAAGCTCCAAGAGACCCAGTACTTC.

This clonotype was observed a handful of times. The CDR3 DNA reads TGTGCCAGCCGTTCCGCGGATGAGCAGTTCTTC. Protein sequence: CASRSADEQFF. V is TRBV11-3 and J is TRBJ2-1; D uncertain. The length of the CDR3 is 11 residues. Trimming cost V 8 bases and J 8 bases, with 10 bases left between them. Germline V gene lookup returns CDR1 SGHNT and CDR2 YENEEA.

V usage is TRBV4-2 and J usage is TRBJ2-2; D is undetermined. Germline CDR1 and CDR2: LGHNA and YNFKEQ. Trimming removed 5 bases from V and 8 bases from J, with 12 bases in between. This CDR3 spans 13 amino acids. CDR3 DNA sequence: TGTGCCAGCAGCGATAGTCTTGGGGGGGAGCTGTTTTTT. It translates to CASSDSLGGELFF.

The chain employs TRBV12-3 or TRBV12-4 and TRBJ1-5; 7 bases line up with TRBD1. The CDR3 runs 15 residues. J lost 9 bases, V lost 6 bases, and 14 bases had no gene match. CDR3 in DNA: TGTGCCAGCAGCGAAGCAGGGGGTCCCACCGGGCCCCAGCATTTT. This encodes CASSEAGGPTGPQHF.

The chain combines TRBV27 with TRBJ2-5, with 7 bases matching TRBD1. The CDR3 totals 15 residues. V dropped 5 bases and J dropped 5; count of bases not matched to a gene: 11. The V gene's germline CDR1 is MNHEY and CDR2 SMNVEV (reference sequence). The CDR3, as DNA: TGTGCCAGCAGTGCGCGGATCAGGGGGACGGAGACCCAGTACTTC. Its protein is CASSARIRGTETQYF.

V usage is TRBV7-8 and J usage is TRBJ2-1, with TRBD2 identical over 8 bases. This CDR3 has 14 residues. V was pared by 3 bases and J by 7 bases, with 5 bases of the junction left unmatched. Germline lookup yields CDR1 SGHVS and CDR2 FQNEAQ. In nucleotides, the CDR3 is TGTGCCAGCAGCTTTAGCGGGACTACGAATGAGCAGTTCTTC. This translates into CASSFSGTTNEQFF.

The rearrangement uses TRBV20-1 and TRBJ2-1, with D perhaps matching TRBD2 (6 bases). The CDR3 is 15 residues long. The germline V gene encodes CDR1 DFQATT and CDR2 SNEGSKA (reference sequence). V lost 5 bases to trimming and J lost 9 bases, with 23 bases between them. CDR3 in amino acids: CSAGADYRRRGEQFF. The DNA of the CDR3 is TGCAGTGCTGGAGCGGACTACCGCCGAAGGGGTGAGCAGTTCTTC.

The chain combines TRBV29-1 with TRBJ2-1; TRBD1 might be the D (7 bases). Trimming took 8 bases from V and 6 from J, leaving 20 bases between them. CDR3 length: 14 amino acids. The germline CDR1 and CDR2 sequences are SQVTM and ANQGSEA. The CDR3 here is CSSQGGELGNEQFF. The DNA of the CDR3 is TGCAGCTCCCAGGGGGGTGAGCTCGGCAATGAGCAGTTCTTC.

The chain has TRBV29-1 and TRBJ2-5; D is possibly TRBD1 or TRBD2 (5 bases each). The ends were cut back, 6 bases at V and 5 bases at J, with 19 bases in the middle. The CDR3 sequence is 14 residues long. The germline gives CDR1 SQVTM, CDR2 ANQGSEA. The CDR3 nucleotides read TGCAGCGTCTCCGGGACCCTGTCTTGGGAGACCCAGTACTTC. Protein product: CSVSGTLSWETQYF.